These T cell receptor beta chains were read from a single sample in a study of T cell responses to AZD1222 COVID-19 vaccine. Measured with immunoSEQ multiplex PCR; TCRdb has only the in-frame clones, and not every one. The sample shows some 150,000 clones, more than 75% of them seen only once. Sequencing used peripheral blood, obtained 28 days after the second AZD1222 dose. The receptors shown here come from an adult who received the AZD1222 COVID-19 vaccine. Each CDR3 is given with its conserved first and last residue. A D gene is named only where the DNA matches it firmly. Clone size is not always given. Where it is, it says once, few, many or a class for expanded clones.

v_gene,d_gene,j_gene,abundance,CDR3nt,CDR3aa
TRBV28,-,TRBJ1-6,-,TGTGCCAGCAGTCCCATCGGGGGACGCCATTCACCCCTCCACTTT,CASSPIGGRHSPLHF
TRBV5-1,-,TRBJ1-6,-,TGCGCCAGCAGCCCCGGGGGGACGCACAATTCACCCCTCCACTTT,CASSPGGTHNSPLHF
TRBV6-2/TRBV6-3,-,TRBJ1-6,-,TGTGCCAGCAGTTACTCGAGCAGCAGCTCCTATAATTCACCCCTCCACTTT,CASSYSSSSSYNSPLHF
TRBV6-5,TRBD1,TRBJ2-1,-,TGTGCCAGCAGACCGACAGGGGGTGAGCAGTTCTTC,CASRPTGGEQFF
TRBV30,-,TRBJ2-7,once,TGTGCCTGGATACTCGGAACAGGGTACGAGCAGTACTTC,CAWILGTGYEQYF
TRBV27,-,TRBJ1-2,-,TGTGCCACCCGAAGGGGGGCTTATGGCTACACCTTC,CATRRGAYGYTF
TRBV4-2,-,TRBJ2-5,-,TGTGCCAGCAGCCAATGGGGACCGAGCGCGGGGGAGACCCAGTACTTC,CASSQWGPSAGETQYF
TRBV12-3/TRBV12-4,-,TRBJ2-3,-,TGTGCCAGCAGGCCGAAAAGGGATACGCAGTATTTT,CASRPKRDTQYF
TRBV7-8,-,TRBJ1-1,-,TGTGCCAGCATTAGACATCCCGTGAACACTGAAGCTTTCTTT,CASIRHPVNTEAFF
TRBV3-1/TRBV3-2,TRBD1,TRBJ1-2,-,TGTGCCAGCAGACCTAGACAGGGTTCAAACTATGGCTACACCTTC,CASRPRQGSNYGYTF
TRBV19,-,TRBJ1-5,-,TGTGCCAGTAGTATACCCACAGGGCCCCAGCATTTT,CASSIPTGPQHF
TRBV30,-,TRBJ1-6,once,TGTGCCTGGAGTCAGGGGCAGATCGATTCACCCCTCCACTTT,CAWSQGQIDSPLHF
TRBV12-3/TRBV12-4,TRBD2,TRBJ2-7,once,TGTGCCAGCGGGACTAGAAGGTACGAGCAGTACTTC,CASGTRRYEQYF
TRBV24-1,TRBD1,TRBJ2-1,-,TGTGCCACCAGAGGGACAGGGGGCGATGAGCAGTTCTTC,CATRGTGGDEQFF
TRBV9,-,TRBJ1-1,once,TGTGCCAGCAGCGTCGATTCCATGGGGACTGAAGCTTTCTTT,CASSVDSMGTEAFF
TRBV7-2,-,TRBJ1-2,-,TGTGCCAGCACCGACCCGCGGGGGGCGCGTACTCGCTACACCTTC,CASTDPRGARTRYTF
TRBV18,-,TRBJ1-1,-,TGTGCCAGCTCATCGGCGGACACTGAAGCTTTCTTT,CASSSADTEAFF
TRBV7-2,-,TRBJ2-3,-,TGTGCCAGCAGCTTAGATGGGGGGCGCCCAGATACGCAGTATTTT,CASSLDGGRPDTQYF
TRBV30,-,TRBJ1-3,-,TGTGCCTGGGGGGGCGACCAGGGGCGACCTGGAAACACCATATATTTT,CAWGGDQGRPGNTIYF
TRBV7-2,-,TRBJ1-2,-,TGTGCCAGCACCCCCCAAGTTCACTATGGCTACACCTTC,CASTPQVHYGYTF
TRBV2,-,TRBJ1-2,-,TGTGCCAGCGAAGCTAACTATGGCTACACCTTC,CASEANYGYTF
TRBV7-9,-,TRBJ2-7,-,TGTGCCAGCAGCTATGAAGATTCCTACGAGCAGTACTTC,CASSYEDSYEQYF
TRBV12-3/TRBV12-4,-,TRBJ2-2,-,TGTGCCAGCAGTTTGCTCGGGGAGCTGTTTTTT,CASSLLGELFF
TRBV5-1,-,TRBJ1-1,-,TGCGCCAGCAGCTTAACAGGGAAAGGAGGGAACACTGAAGCTTTCTTT,CASSLTGKGGNTEAFF
TRBV4-1,-,TRBJ1-5,-,TGCGCCAGCAGCCAGAGGTTGGCTCTTTATAGCAATCAGCCCCAGCATTTT,CASSQRLALYSNQPQHF
TRBV6-1,-,TRBJ1-5,-,TGTGCCAGCAGTGAAAGCCGGGTGGGCAATCAGCCCCAGCATTTT,CASSESRVGNQPQHF
TRBV7-2,-,TRBJ2-1,-,TGTGCCAGCAGCTTAGGACCTCCCTCCCGGGATGAGCAGTTCTTC,CASSLGPPSRDEQFF
TRBV15,-,TRBJ1-5,-,TGTGCCACCAGCAGTGTCAGCAATCAGCCCCAGCATTTT,CATSSVSNQPQHF
TRBV18,-,TRBJ2-3,-,TGTGCCAGCTCACCACTCACCGACTCCACAGATACGCAGTATTTT,CASSPLTDSTDTQYF
TRBV9,-,TRBJ2-2,-,TGTGCCAGCAGCGTAGGACAGATCTATTCGAACACCGGGGAGCTGTTTTTT,CASSVGQIYSNTGELFF
TRBV11-3,-,TRBJ2-4,few,TGTGCCAGCAGCCCCACCTTGGGGGTCAAAAACATTCAGTACTTC,CASSPTLGVKNIQYF
TRBV6-5,-,TRBJ1-2,-,TGTGCCAGCAGTTACTCTCGGGGAGATGGCTACACCTTC,CASSYSRGDGYTF
TRBV18,-,TRBJ2-2,medium-sized,TGTGCCAGCTCCCATTCCCGACAAGACACCGGGGAGCTGTTTTTT,CASSHSRQDTGELFF
TRBV29-1,TRBD1,TRBJ1-2,-,TGCAGCGCCAAACAGGGGGCAGGGGGCTACACCTTC,CSAKQGAGGYTF
TRBV6-5,-,TRBJ2-7,-,TGTGCCAGCAGTTACGGACAGAAAAACGAGCAGTACTTC,CASSYGQKNEQYF
TRBV7-9,-,TRBJ1-3,-,TGTGCCAGCAGCTTCGGCGAGGGGTTCGCGGGAGGAAACACCATATATTTT,CASSFGEGFAGGNTIYF
TRBV15,-,TRBJ2-1,few,TGTGCCACCAGCAGAGAGGGACGCCATAGCTCCTACAATGAGCAGTTCTTC,CATSREGRHSSYNEQFF
TRBV10-2,-,TRBJ2-7,-,TGCGCCAGCAGTGAGTCGGACGGACCCTACGAGCAGTACTTC,CASSESDGPYEQYF
TRBV18,-,TRBJ2-2,-,TGTGCCAGCTCACCCCGGGACACGAACACCGGGGAGCTGTTTTTT,CASSPRDTNTGELFF
TRBV6-6,-,TRBJ2-1,-,TGTGCCAGCAGTCCCCGGGCGGTGGACAATGAGCAGTTCTTC,CASSPRAVDNEQFF
TRBV19,-,TRBJ1-4,few,TGTGCCAGTAGTATAGATCTGGAAGAAAAACTGTTTTTT,CASSIDLEEKLFF
TRBV5-1,TRBD2,TRBJ2-5,-,TGCGCCAGCAGCCCCTATAGCGGGGCGGGACAAGAGACCCAGTACTTC,CASSPYSGAGQETQYF
TRBV12-3/TRBV12-4,TRBD1,TRBJ1-5,-,TGTGCCAGCAGCCCAGGGGGAAATCAGCCCCAGCATTTT,CASSPGGNQPQHF
TRBV13,-,TRBJ2-3,-,TGTGCCAGCAGCTTAAGCGAGGGTGATACGCAGTATTTT,CASSLSEGDTQYF
TRBV27,-,TRBJ1-1,-,TGTGCCAGCAGTTTCCTAGACACGAACACTGAAGCTTTCTTT,CASSFLDTNTEAFF
TRBV6-2/TRBV6-3,-,TRBJ1-5,-,TGTGCCAGCAGCCTACAATATCAGCCCCAGCATTTT,CASSLQYQPQHF
TRBV9,-,TRBJ2-1,-,TGTGCCAGCAGCCGCACGGAGAGCTCCTACAATGAGCAGTTCTTC,CASSRTESSYNEQFF
TRBV25-1,TRBD1,TRBJ2-5,-,TGTGCCAGCAGTGTAACAAGGACAGGGGGCGCGGAGACCCAGTACTTC,CASSVTRTGGAETQYF
TRBV7-9,-,TRBJ1-2,-,TGTGCCAGCAGCTTAGGTCCAGGGTTCGCCTATGGCTACACCTTC,CASSLGPGFAYGYTF
TRBV29-1,-,TRBJ1-2,-,TGCAGCACCGAGGGGGACCCTTATGGCTACACCTTC,CSTEGDPYGYTF
TRBV20-1,-,TRBJ1-2,few,TGCAGTGCTAGTGGGTACGATGGCTACACCTTC,CSASGYDGYTF